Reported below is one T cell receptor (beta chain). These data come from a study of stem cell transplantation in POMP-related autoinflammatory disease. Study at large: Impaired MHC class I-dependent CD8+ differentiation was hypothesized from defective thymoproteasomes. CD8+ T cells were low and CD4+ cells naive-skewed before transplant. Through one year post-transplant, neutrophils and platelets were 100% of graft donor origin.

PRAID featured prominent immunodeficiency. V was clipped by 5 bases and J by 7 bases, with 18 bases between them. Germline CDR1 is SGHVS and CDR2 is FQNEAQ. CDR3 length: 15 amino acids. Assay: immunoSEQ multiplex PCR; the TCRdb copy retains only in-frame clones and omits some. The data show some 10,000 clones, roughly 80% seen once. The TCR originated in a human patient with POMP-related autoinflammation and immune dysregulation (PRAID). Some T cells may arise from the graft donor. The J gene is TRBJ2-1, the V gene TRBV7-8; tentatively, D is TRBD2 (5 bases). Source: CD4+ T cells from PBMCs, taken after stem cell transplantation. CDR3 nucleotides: TGTGCCAGCAGCCCCCGGGGTCGAGAGAGGAATGAGCAGTTCTTC. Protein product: CASSPRGRERNEQFF.